Below are 31 T cell receptor beta chains sequenced from a single sample in a study of beta chain features in type 1 diabetes. The study's findings and limits: TCRB CDR3 length was moderately but significantly reduced in all four CD4+ subsets of Type 1 diabetes patients.

These TCRs are of unknown antigen specificity. Every isolated RNA sample was fully reverse transcribed, so sequencing captured expressed TCRB transcripts. The assay was immunoSEQ multiplex PCR, and TCRdb's table has in-frame clones only and misses some. The sample consists of some 250,000 clones, roughly 10% of them appearing once. The source material was naive CD4+ T cells from blood. The receptor set was obtained from a man aged 25-45 years with type 1 diabetes.

This chain connects TRBV27 to TRBJ2-2; unclear D gene. CDR3 length: 13 amino acids. V lost 2 bases and J 4 bases, leaving 5 bases between the germline ends. Germline CDR1 and CDR2: MNHEY and SMNVEV (reference sequence). The CDR3: CASSLRLTGELFF. CDR3 sequence (DNA): TGTGCCAGCAGTTTAAGACTCACCGGGGAGCTGTTTTTT.

This clone was picked up a small number of times. This chain's CDR3 is CSGTGTGNYEQYF. The CDR3 nucleotides read TGCAGCGGGACCGGGACAGGTAACTACGAGCAGTACTTC. The rearrangement joins TRBV29-1 to TRBJ2-7; 8 bases are a match to TRBD1. With 7 bases clipped from V and 3 bases from J, the junction kept 8 bases outside the gene matches. Per germline, CDR1 SQVTM and CDR2 ANQGSEA. This CDR3 region has 13 residues.

This clone was seen a handful of times. The chain links TRBV9 to TRBJ2-2; the match to TRBD2 covers 10 bases. Germline lookup yields CDR1 SGDLS and CDR2 YYNGEE. J was trimmed by 7 bases and V by 0 bases; bases with no gene match: 6. This CDR3 has 16 amino acids. The CDR3 nucleotides are TGTGCCAGCAGCGTAGAAGCGGGGGGGCTGGTCGGGGAGCTGTTTTTT. As protein: CASSVEAGGLVGELFF.

In this sample, this clone turned up a few times. The rearrangement joins TRBV6-1 to TRBJ2-3; D is unresolved. The ends were cut back, 4 bases at V and 2 bases at J, with 16 bases in the middle. This CDR3 comprises 16 residues. Germline CDR1 and CDR2: MNHNS and SASEGT. The chain's CDR3 is CASSGLWRRYTDTQYF. The DNA for the CDR3 is TGTGCCAGCAGTGGTTTGTGGCGGAGATACACAGATACGCAGTATTTT.

This clone has more than one count but fewer than ten. The chain recombines TRBV30 with TRBJ2-7; TRBD2 aligns across 8 bases. The CDR3 has 14 residues. The V and J ends lost 4 bases and 4 bases, in that order; junction bases with no gene match: 9. Germline lookup yields CDR1 GTSNPN and CDR2 SVGIG (reference sequence). Written as DNA, the CDR3 is TGTGCCTGGAACCCCCCAGCGGGGGCGTACGAGCAGTACTTC. Translation gives CAWNPPAGAYEQYF.

The V and J genes are TRBV5-4 and TRBJ1-2, with D possibly matching TRBD1 (5 bases). The CDR3 covers 14 residues. Per germline, CDR1 SGHNT and CDR2 YYREEE (reference sequence). The ends were cut back, 4 bases at V and 8 bases at J, with 18 bases in the middle. CDR3 coding DNA: TGTGCCAGCAGCCTGGGGGTGCTGGGCGGGGGCTACACCTTC. Translated: CASSLGVLGGGYTF.

This clone was observed a few times. The J gene is TRBJ1-2, the V gene TRBV19; unclear D gene. V was shortened by 5 bases and J by 8 bases, with 12 bases between the two germline ends. Germline V CDR1 and CDR2: LNHDA, SQIVND (reference sequence). The CDR3 extends over 12 amino acids. CDR3 DNA: TGTGCCAGTAGTTTATTCGGCGGAGGCTACACCTTC. Translating gives CASSLFGGGYTF.

J is TRBJ2-7 and V is TRBV28; TRBD2 matches 9 bases. V shed 4 bases, J shed 0 bases, and the junction held 4 bases outside the gene matches. CDR1 MDHEN and CDR2 SYDVKM come from the germline V gene. This CDR3 is 15 amino acids long. CDR3 nucleotides: TGTGCCAGCAGTTCACTAGCGGGCTTCTCCTACGAGCAGTACTTC. It specifies CASSSLAGFSYEQYF.

In this sample, this clone turned up a few times. This chain uses TRBV5-4 with TRBJ1-1, with 7 bases that match TRBD1. This CDR3 contains 17 residues. CDR1 is SGHNT, CDR2 YYREEE, per germline (reference sequence). The junction had 13 bases not matched to a gene; V was cut back by 4 bases and J by 1 base. The CDR3 loop reads CASSMGGLGQSNTEAFF. As DNA, the CDR3 is TGTGCCAGCAGCATGGGGGGGTTGGGACAGTCGAACACTGAAGCTTTCTTT.

This clone was seen a few times. This rearrangement joins TRBV7-2 to TRBJ1-1, with D possibly TRBD1 on 5 matching bases. From germline, CDR1 is SGHTA and CDR2 FQGNSA. The CDR3 extends over 13 amino acids. V was pared by 8 bases and J by 5 bases, with 15 bases between. CDR3: CASVRQQVTEAFF. For the CDR3, the DNA is TGTGCCAGCGTAAGACAGCAGGTGACTGAAGCTTTCTTT.

CDR3 residues: CASSPGQGASRAFF. The DNA for the CDR3 is TGCGCCAGCAGCCCAGGACAGGGGGCGAGTCGTGCTTTCTTT. This chain uses TRBV4-3 with TRBJ1-1; 11 positions match TRBD1. V was pared by 4 bases and J by 11 bases, with 9 bases of the junction left unmatched. Germline V gene data show CDR1 as LGHNA and CDR2 as YSLEER. The CDR3 extends over 14 amino acids.

This chain links TRBV7-2 with TRBJ1-1, with TRBD1 as a possible D gene (5 bases). CDR3 length equals 13 residues. Per germline, CDR1 SGHTA and CDR2 FQGNSA. Trimming cost V 10 bases and J 0 bases, with 12 bases left between them. Here the CDR3 reads CATRWGMNTEAFF. The CDR3 coding sequence is TGTGCCACCCGCTGGGGCATGAACACTGAAGCTTTCTTT.

The chain couples TRBV9 to TRBJ2-7; TRBD1 might be the D (5 bases). Germline lookup yields CDR1 SGDLS and CDR2 YYNGEE. The CDR3 runs to 14 residues. V was shortened by 1 base and J by 3 bases, with 11 bases between the two germline ends. The CDR3: CASSVSGRDYEQYF. DNA of the CDR3: TGTGCCAGCAGCGTATCCGGCAGGGACTACGAGCAGTACTTC.

The J gene is TRBJ2-5, the V gene TRBV7-2, with 9 nucleotides matching TRBD2. Germline V lookup: CDR1 SGHTA, CDR2 FQGNSA. This CDR3 contains 16 residues. V lost 0 bases and J lost 6; bases outside the gene matches: 8. The CDR3 reads CASSLAVAGVAKTQYF. The CDR3 nucleotides are TGTGCCAGCAGCTTAGCTGTAGCGGGGGTGGCGAAGACCCAGTACTTC. Complete variable domain (other parts from reference TRBV7-2 and TRBJ2-5): GAGVSQSPSNKVTEKGKDVELRCDPISGHTALYWYRQSLGQGLEFLIYFQGNSAPDKSGLPSDRFSAERTGGSVSTLTIQRTQQEDSAVYLCASSLAVAGVAKTQYFGPGTRLLVL.

This chain connects TRBV18 to TRBJ1-2; TRBD1 agrees at 8 bases. The CDR3 spans 15 residues. From germline, CDR1 is KGHSH and CDR2 LQKENI. The V gene end was trimmed by 0 bases and the J gene end by 8 bases; junction bases not matched to a gene: 8. The CDR3 reads CASSPPGTGSEGYTF. CDR3 coding DNA: TGTGCCAGCTCACCACCGGGGACAGGATCCGAGGGCTACACCTTC.

The chain recombines TRBV11-2 with TRBJ1-1; tentative D call: TRBD1 (5 bases). V gave up 5 bases and J gave up 6 bases, with 13 bases separating them. In germline, CDR1 is SGHAT, CDR2 FQNNGV. The CDR3 is 13 amino acids. The CDR3 DNA is TGTGCCAGCAGCGATCGGGGGAGCCCTGAAGCTTTCTTT. Translation gives CASSDRGSPEAFF.

The table lists this clone with many counts. The chain combines TRBV7-9 with TRBJ2-5; 7 bases are shared with TRBD1. The germline V gene has CDR1 SEHNR and CDR2 FQNEAQ (reference sequence). Losses at the gene ends were 7 bases for V and 4 bases for J; bases not matched to a gene: 9. This CDR3 is built from 14 residues. CDR3 nucleotides: TGTGCCAGCACCTCTCGACAGGGCCCAGAGACCCAGTACTTC. As protein: CASTSRQGPETQYF.

The CDR3 loop is CASSGTGETQYF. The CDR3 DNA reads TGTGCCAGCAGCGGAACAGGAGAGACCCAGTACTTC. V gene TRBV9 combines with J gene TRBJ2-5, with a possible D match to TRBD1 (5 bases). CDR3 length: 12 residues. Germline CDR1 is SGDLS and CDR2 is YYNGEE. Deletions cut 3 bases from V and 4 bases from J, with 7 bases between.

The chain employs TRBV28 and TRBJ1-5, with 9 bases that match TRBD1. V shed 5 bases, J shed 2 bases, and the junction held 10 bases outside the gene matches. CDR1 and CDR2 (germline): MDHEN, SYDVKM. This CDR3 region has 17 residues. CDR3 loop: CASSLLQQGAGNQPQHF. DNA for the CDR3: TGTGCCAGCAGTCTGCTTCAACAGGGGGCCGGCAATCAGCCCCAGCATTTT.

The genes are TRBV2 and TRBJ2-1, with TRBD2 matching 8 bases. Losses at the gene ends were 3 bases for V and 12 bases for J; bases not matched to a gene: 4. The CDR3 totals 12 residues. CDR1 SNHLY and CDR2 FYNNEI come from the germline V gene. The CDR3 bases are TGTGCCAGCAGTGACCGGACTAGCCGGCAGTTCTTC. It translates to CASSDRTSRQFF.

This clone appeared a few times. This rearrangement joins TRBV10-2 to TRBJ2-1; 9 bases agree with TRBD2. From germline, CDR1 is WSHSY and CDR2 SAAADI. The CDR3 length is 17 residues. V was pared by 7 bases and J by 8 bases, with 18 bases of the junction left unmatched. The CDR3 DNA sequence: TGCGCCAGCAAGGTGGCTAGCGGGGCGGGATTCGGGGATGAGCAGTTCTTC. Translating gives CASKVASGAGFGDEQFF.

This chain uses TRBV11-2 with TRBJ2-1, with a possible D match to TRBD1 (5 bases). The germline V gene encodes CDR1 SGHAT and CDR2 FQNNGV. Trimming took off 8 bases at V and 15 bases at J, with 20 bases between the two ends. The CDR3 extends over 12 amino acids. CDR3 DNA sequence: TGTGCCAGCGGAGCTTCTCTCAGGGATTGGTTCTTC. It yields the protein CASGASLRDWFF.

The chain joins TRBV6-5 to TRBJ2-3; TRBD2 might be the D (6 bases). The CDR3 totals 13 residues. Germline V lookup: CDR1 MNHEY, CDR2 SVGAGI. Trimming removed 2 bases at V and 6 bases at J, with 9 bases between. CDR3 sequence: CASSYARGDTQYF. As DNA, the CDR3 is TGTGCCAGCAGTTACGCTCGGGGGGATACGCAGTATTTT.

The chain has TRBV15 and TRBJ1-4, with 9 nucleotides matching TRBD1. V shed 1 base and J 7 bases; nucleotides not matched to a gene: 10. Looked up from germline, CDR1 is LNHNV and CDR2 is YYDKDF (reference sequence). This CDR3 is 17 amino acids long. The CDR3 coding sequence is TGTGCCACCAGCAGAGGGACAGGGGACGTTTTGTTTGAAAAACTGTTTTTT. It yields the protein CATSRGTGDVLFEKLFF.

CDR3: CASSTGGQNTEAFF. CDR3 bases: TGTGCCAGCAGTACGGGCGGACAGAACACTGAAGCTTTCTTT. V is TRBV5-4 and J is TRBJ1-1, with TRBD1 as a possible D gene (5 bases). CDR3 length equals 14 residues. Germline V lookup: CDR1 SGHNT, CDR2 YYREEE (reference sequence). Trimming stripped 5 bases from V and 1 base from J, with 12 bases between.

This clone was seen a handful of times. The chain carries TRBV7-2 and TRBJ2-1; D perhaps matches TRBD1 (5 bases). This CDR3 spans 14 amino acids. Germline V gene data show CDR1 as SGHTA and CDR2 as FQGNSA. Trimming removed 5 bases at V and 4 bases at J, with 12 bases between. The CDR3 region has the DNA TGTGCCAGCAGCATATTAACAGGTTACAATGAGCAGTTCTTC. Translation: CASSILTGYNEQFF.

The chain employs TRBV29-1 and TRBJ2-4; 10 bases are a match to TRBD1. This CDR3 region has 14 residues. Germline CDR1 and CDR2: SQVTM and ANQGSEA. J lost 0 bases, V lost 7 bases, and 3 bases had no gene match. This CDR3 reads CSAGQGVAKNIQYF. Written as DNA, the CDR3 is TGCAGCGCCGGACAGGGGGTAGCCAAAAACATTCAGTACTTC.

This clone came up a few times. The chain uses TRBV18 and TRBJ2-1; D unclear. Germline CDR1 KGHSH, CDR2 LQKENI. V lost 2 bases and J lost 7, with 9 bases in between. The CDR3 is made up of 13 amino acids. The CDR3 bases are TGTGCCAGCTCACCAAATGAGCCAAATGAGCAGTTCTTC. It translates to CASSPNEPNEQFF.

This clone was seen only a few times. The chain links TRBV18 to TRBJ2-7; the D is unclear. The germline V gene has CDR1 KGHSH and CDR2 LQKENI. Trimming removed 5 bases from V and 1 base from J, with 9 bases in between. CDR3 size: 13 residues. The CDR3, as DNA: TGTGCCAGCTCATCCCTACGGTCCTACGAGCAGTACTTC. This encodes CASSSLRSYEQYF.

This clone has just a few counts. The chain is built from TRBV7-6 and TRBJ2-5, with TRBD2 matching 9 bases. Germline V gene lookup returns CDR1 SGHVS and CDR2 FNYEAQ. CDR3 size: 16 residues. The trim removed 1 base at V and 1 base at J, leaving 4 bases unmatched. Written as DNA, the CDR3 is TGTGCCAGCAGCTTAGGTGGAGCGGGGGGCCAAGAGACCCAGTACTTC. Translated: CASSLGGAGGQETQYF.

This clone was detected a few times. This chain connects TRBV7-2 to TRBJ2-1; the D is unclear. Trimming removed 7 bases from V and 0 bases from J, with 7 bases in between. Germline lookup yields CDR1 SGHTA and CDR2 FQGNSA. The CDR3 contains 13 residues. CDR3 loop: CASTLSSYNEQFF. The CDR3, as DNA: TGTGCCAGCACCCTTAGCTCCTACAATGAGCAGTTCTTC.